The rows below give T cell receptor beta chains drawn from one sample of a study of blood T cell repertoires in COVID-19. The method was immunoSEQ multiplex PCR; TCRdb's version includes in-frame clones alone and lacks a portion of them. This sample yields 50,000 to 75,000 clones, of which 85% to 90% are seen a single time; over 20% belongs to the top ten. Sequenced input: peripheral blood. These receptors were taken from a woman aged 45-65 years with active or convalescent COVID-19. CDR3s include the opening cysteine and the closing phenylalanine or tryptophan. The D gene is left open where the match is weak. For some rows the clone size is stated as once, few or many, or as a class when expanded; others skip it.

j_gene	abundance	d_gene	v_gene	CDR3aa	CDR3nt
TRBJ1-2	-	TRBD1	TRBV9	CASSAQTTGGFGYTF	TGTGCCAGCAGCGCTCAGACGACAGGGGGGTTCGGCTACACCTTC
TRBJ2-1	-	-	TRBV24-1	CATSDSSGATYNEQFF	TGTGCCACCAGTGATTCGTCTGGGGCTACCTACAATGAGCAGTTCTTC
TRBJ1-1	-	TRBD1	TRBV6-6	CASRQAHRDRDTEAFF	TGTGCCAGCAGGCAAGCACACCGGGACAGGGACACTGAAGCTTTCTTT
TRBJ2-7	-	TRBD1	TRBV7-3	CASSPDRVNEQYF	TGTGCCAGCAGCCCCGACAGGGTTAACGAGCAGTACTTC
TRBJ2-4	-	-	TRBV4-1	CASSQGHGIAKNIQYF	TGCGCCAGCAGCCAAGGACACGGTATAGCCAAAAACATTCAGTACTTC
TRBJ2-5	-	-	TRBV2	CASSEVQSGETQYF	TGTGCCAGCAGTGAGGTCCAGTCAGGGGAGACCCAGTACTTC
TRBJ1-5	-	-	TRBV2	CASRLSPAGLNQPQHF	TGTGCCAGCCGGTTGAGCCCCGCGGGGCTCAATCAGCCCCAGCATTTT
TRBJ2-3	-	TRBD2	TRBV5-5	CASSLGSGSVADTQYF	TGTGCCAGCAGCTTGGGGAGCGGGAGTGTGGCAGATACGCAGTATTTT
TRBJ2-1	-	-	TRBV14	CASSQVRWAGQFF	TGTGCCAGCAGCCAAGTAAGATGGGCTGGGCAGTTCTTC
TRBJ1-5	-	-	TRBV2	CASSAVHVQPQHF	TGTGCCAGCAGTGCGGTTCACGTGCAGCCCCAGCATTTT
TRBJ1-1	-	TRBD1	TRBV7-8	CASSFDRVNTEAFF	TGTGCCAGCAGCTTCGACAGGGTGAACACTGAAGCTTTCTTT
TRBJ2-1	-	TRBD2	TRBV7-8	CASSGTRMGNEQFF	TGTGCCAGCAGCGGGACTAGGATGGGCAATGAGCAGTTCTTC
TRBJ2-7	-	TRBD2	TRBV5-6	CASSLVSGRGFSYEQYF	TGTGCCAGCAGCTTGGTGAGCGGGAGGGGATTCTCCTACGAGCAGTACTTC
TRBJ1-2	-	TRBD1	TRBV4-1	CASSYSWDRGDYGYTF	TGCGCCAGCAGCTACTCGTGGGACAGGGGCGACTATGGCTACACCTTC
TRBJ1-5	-	-	TRBV5-5	CASSFDGGNQPQHF	TGTGCCAGCAGCTTCGACGGGGGCAATCAGCCCCAGCATTTT
TRBJ1-2	-	-	TRBV21-1	CASSLSGQPHYGYTF	TGTGCCAGCAGCCTCTCGGGACAGCCGCACTATGGCTACACCTTC
TRBJ2-2	-	-	TRBV5-1	CASSLRGGHYTTNTGELFF	TGCGCCAGCAGCTTGAGGGGCGGACACTATACTACGAACACCGGGGAGCTGTTTTTT
TRBJ2-1	-	TRBD2	TRBV10-3	CAISATGGGITYNEQFF	TGTGCCATCAGTGCAACGGGAGGCGGTATCACCTACAATGAGCAGTTCTTC
TRBJ2-1	-	TRBD2	TRBV5-4	CASSSSGRWFDEQFF	TGTGCCAGCAGCTCTAGCGGGAGGTGGTTTGATGAGCAGTTCTTC
TRBJ1-1	-	-	TRBV7-9	CASSSVGEVEAFF	TGTGCCAGCAGCTCGGTAGGAGAGGTTGAAGCTTTCTTT
TRBJ2-5	-	-	TRBV7-2	CASSDGQYQETQYF	TGTGCCAGCAGCGACGGACAGTACCAAGAGACCCAGTACTTC
TRBJ2-7	-	TRBD2	TRBV4-2	CASSQEVSLLAGAPVGYEQYF	TGTGCCAGCAGCCAAGAAGTCAGTTTACTAGCGGGAGCGCCGGTGGGGTACGAGCAGTACTTC
TRBJ2-3	-	-	TRBV3-1/TRBV3-2	CASSQDVRWSTDTQYF	TGTGCCAGCAGCCAAGATGTGAGGTGGAGCACAGATACGCAGTATTTT
TRBJ1-2	-	TRBD1	TRBV11-1	CASSPDRAGYTF	TGTGCCAGCAGCCCGGACAGGGCCGGCTACACCTTC
TRBJ1-2	-	TRBD1	TRBV18	CASSPPGQTSGYTF	TGTGCCAGCTCACCCCCGGGACAGACTAGTGGCTACACCTTC
TRBJ2-2	-	-	TRBV2	CASRRMAADNTGELFF	TGTGCCAGCAGAAGGATGGCAGCGGACAACACCGGGGAGCTGTTTTTT
TRBJ1-1	once	TRBD1	TRBV9	CASSRQGHNTEAFF	TGTGCCAGCAGTCGACAGGGGCACAACACTGAAGCTTTCTTT
TRBJ1-2	-	TRBD1	TRBV2	CASGGQGNYGYTF	TGTGCCAGCGGGGGACAGGGTAACTATGGCTACACCTTC
TRBJ1-4	-	-	TRBV14	CASSLIDEKLFF	TGTGCCAGCAGCCTCATAGATGAAAAACTGTTTTTT
TRBJ1-4	-	-	TRBV2	CASSEGQVNNEKLFF	TGTGCCAGCAGTGAAGGGCAGGTCAATAATGAAAAACTGTTTTTT
TRBJ1-1	-	-	TRBV6-1	CASSEARQLEAFF	TGTGCCAGCAGTGAAGCTCGACAGCTTGAAGCTTTCTTT
TRBJ2-5	-	TRBD2	TRBV3-1/TRBV3-2	CASSRRSKLAGFGETQYF	TGTGCCAGCAGCCGAAGATCTAAGCTAGCGGGATTTGGGGAGACCCAGTACTTC
TRBJ2-7	few	TRBD1	TRBV7-9	CASRDRDNYEQYF	TGTGCCAGCAGAGACAGGGACAACTACGAGCAGTACTTC
TRBJ2-1	-	TRBD2	TRBV13	CASSSEPPNRLAGAFNEQFF	TGTGCCAGCAGCTCAGAGCCCCCAAATCGTTTAGCGGGAGCATTCAATGAGCAGTTCTTC
TRBJ2-2	-	TRBD2	TRBV2	CASRKGTSGSINTGELFF	TGTGCCAGCAGGAAGGGGACTAGCGGGAGTATTAACACCGGGGAGCTGTTTTTT
TRBJ2-6	-	TRBD1	TRBV11-2	CASSLDRGTGSGANVLTF	TGTGCCAGCAGCTTAGATCGAGGGACAGGCTCTGGGGCCAACGTCCTGACTTTC
TRBJ2-7	-	TRBD2	TRBV30	CAWREKGLAYEQYF	TGTGCCTGGAGGGAGAAGGGACTAGCATACGAGCAGTACTTC
TRBJ2-5	-	TRBD2	TRBV29-1	CSVEGQTSGSGSETQYF	TGCAGCGTTGAAGGCCAGACTAGCGGGAGCGGGAGTGAGACCCAGTACTTC
TRBJ2-7	-	-	TRBV9	CASSVDPVRLGSYEQYF	TGTGCCAGCAGCGTAGACCCAGTGAGACTAGGGTCCTACGAGCAGTACTTC
TRBJ2-3	-	TRBD2	TRBV9	CASSVVPSGLTDTQYF	TGTGCCAGCAGCGTAGTTCCTAGCGGTCTCACAGATACGCAGTATTTT
TRBJ2-7	-	TRBD1	TRBV2	CASSDGDRGRRGQYF	TGTGCCAGCAGTGATGGTGACAGGGGGCGCAGGGGGCAGTACTTC